This TCR beta chain was identified in a study of shared clonotypes between healthy human individuals. This clone was detected a few times. The antigen remains undetermined. Germline-derived CDR1 and CDR2 are SGHRS and YFSETQ. CDR3 length: 15 amino acids. V shed 1 base and J shed 1 base, with 6 bases lying between them. Sequencing used immunoSEQ multiplex PCR; TCRdb keeps in-frame clones, though not all of them. This repertoire shows hundreds of thousands of clones, about 74% found once; its top ten account for around 1.6%. Study-wide findings and caveats: The genetic and exposure-history diversity represented was limited by few donors. Some clonotypes were shared by all four sorted-subset donors, while others were not shared. The non-shared ones had lower generation probabilities than the shared ones. Shared clonotypes: about 4.6% naive CD4, under 4% naive CD8, less than 2.5% memory CD4, over 0.3% memory CD8.

This sequence was found in a woman in her 30s in good health. The chain carries TRBV5-1 and TRBJ2-6; unclear D gene. The material sequenced was memory CD4+ T cells sorted from blood. The subset was: CD45RA-negative fraction. This CDR3 is CASSLMESGANVLTF. The CDR3 DNA sequence: TGCGCCAGCAGCTTGATGGAATCTGGGGCCAACGTCCTGACTTTC.